The entry below describes one TCR beta chain. These data are taken from a study of blood T cell repertoires in COVID-19. V lost 0 bases, J lost 2 bases, and 11 bases stayed unmatched. CDR1 SGHRS and CDR2 YFSETQ come from the germline V gene. This CDR3 is built from 18 residues. Measured with immunoSEQ multiplex PCR; TCRdb has only the in-frame clones, and not every one. This repertoire shows over 350,000 clones, 80% to 90% found once; its top ten account for approximately 4.3%. The source of this sequence is a woman between 25 and 40 years old with acute or convalescent COVID-19. The chain has TRBV5-1 and TRBJ2-5, with 9 bases matching TRBD2. Sequenced material: peripheral blood. Here the CDR3 DNA reads TGCGCCAGCAGCTTGGTTCGGCCGAGCGGGGGGATTCAAGAGACCCAGTACTTC. Protein product: CASSLVRPSGGIQETQYF.